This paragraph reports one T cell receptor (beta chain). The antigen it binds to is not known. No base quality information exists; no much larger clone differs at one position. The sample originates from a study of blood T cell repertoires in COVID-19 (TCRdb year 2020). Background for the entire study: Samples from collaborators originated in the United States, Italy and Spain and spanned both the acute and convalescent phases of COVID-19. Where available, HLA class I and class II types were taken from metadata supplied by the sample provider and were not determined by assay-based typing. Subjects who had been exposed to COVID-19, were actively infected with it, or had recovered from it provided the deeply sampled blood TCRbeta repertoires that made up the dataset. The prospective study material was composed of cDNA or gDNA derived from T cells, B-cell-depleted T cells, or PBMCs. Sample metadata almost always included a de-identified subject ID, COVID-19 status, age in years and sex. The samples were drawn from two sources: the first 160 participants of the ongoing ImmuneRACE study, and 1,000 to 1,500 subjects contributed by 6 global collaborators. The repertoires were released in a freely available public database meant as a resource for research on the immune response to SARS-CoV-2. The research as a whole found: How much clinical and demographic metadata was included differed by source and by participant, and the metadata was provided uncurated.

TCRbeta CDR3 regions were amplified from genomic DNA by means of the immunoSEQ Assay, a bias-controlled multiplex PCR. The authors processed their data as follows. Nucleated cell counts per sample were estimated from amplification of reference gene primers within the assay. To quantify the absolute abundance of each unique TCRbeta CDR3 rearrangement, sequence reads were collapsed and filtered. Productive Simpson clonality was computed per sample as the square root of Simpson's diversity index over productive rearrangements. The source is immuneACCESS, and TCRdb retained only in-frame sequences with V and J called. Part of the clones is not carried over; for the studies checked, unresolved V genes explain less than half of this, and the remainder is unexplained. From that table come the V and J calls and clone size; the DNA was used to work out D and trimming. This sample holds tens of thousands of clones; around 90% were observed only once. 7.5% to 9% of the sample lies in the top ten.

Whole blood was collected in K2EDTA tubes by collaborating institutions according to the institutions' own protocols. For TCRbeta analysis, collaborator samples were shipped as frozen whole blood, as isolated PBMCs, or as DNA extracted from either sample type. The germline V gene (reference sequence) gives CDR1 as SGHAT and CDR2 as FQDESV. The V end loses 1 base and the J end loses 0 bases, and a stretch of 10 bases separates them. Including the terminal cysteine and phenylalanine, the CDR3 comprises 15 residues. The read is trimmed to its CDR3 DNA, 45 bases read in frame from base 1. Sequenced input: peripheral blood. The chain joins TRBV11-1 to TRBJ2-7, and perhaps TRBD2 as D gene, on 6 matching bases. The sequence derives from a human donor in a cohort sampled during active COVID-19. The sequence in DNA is TGTGCCAGCAGCTTAGAGTGGGGGGACTCCTACGAGCAGTACTTC. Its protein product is CASSLEWGDSYEQYF. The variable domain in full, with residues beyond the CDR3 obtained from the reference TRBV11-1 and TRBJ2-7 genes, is EAEVAQSPRYKITEKSQAVAFWCDPISGHATLYWYRQILGQGPELLVQFQDESVVDDSQLPKDRFSAERLKGVDSTLKIQPAELGDSAMYLCASSLEWGDSYEQYFGPGTRLTVT.